This is a list of T cell receptor beta chains from one sample in a study of cytomegalovirus exposure and HLA in healthy donors. Method: immunoSEQ multiplex PCR; TCRdb's copy keeps in-frame clones and lacks some. The sample has about 100,000 clones, over 65% seen once. The sample consisted of PBMCs. These receptors were obtained from a woman younger than 35 in good health and CMV-seropositive. Both conserved end residues are part of each CDR3. A D gene is named only where the DNA matches it firmly. Only part of the rows carry a size: once, few, many, or a class if the clone is expanded.

J gene	CDR3 length	V gene	clone size	D gene	CDR3 DNA	CDR3 protein
TRBJ2-6	15	TRBV15	-	-	TGTGCCACCAGCAGAGATCAGGGTGGGGCCAACGTCCTGACTTTC	CATSRDQGGANVLTF
TRBJ2-3	16	TRBV27	-	TRBD2	TGTGCCAGCAGTCCCCGGTGGGGGGGGAGGGGCGATACGCAGTATTTT	CASSPRWGGRGDTQYF
TRBJ2-7	17	TRBV2	-	TRBD2	TGTGCCAGCAGGGGGGGGCCGCTAGCGGGAGCTTCCTACGAGCAGTACTTC	CASRGGPLAGASYEQYF
TRBJ2-7	14	TRBV11-2	-	-	TGTGCCAGCAGCTTGCAGTCAGGAAACTACGAGCAGTACTTC	CASSLQSGNYEQYF
TRBJ2-7	15	TRBV5-1	-	TRBD2	TGCGCCAGCAGCTTGGCCGCGGGGGGCGCGGTCGAGCAGTACTTC	CASSLAAGGAVEQYF
TRBJ2-1	17	TRBV18	-	-	TGTGCCAGCTCACCGAACGGCGGGGTTAGCTCCTACAATGAGCAGTTCTTC	CASSPNGGVSSYNEQFF
TRBJ2-5	12	TRBV9	-	-	TGTGCCAGCAGCGTAGGCGGGGAGACCCAGTACTTC	CASSVGGETQYF
TRBJ1-6	16	TRBV7-8	-	-	TGTGCCAGCAGCTCGAGGGCCCGGACGACGTTGGCTCCCCTCCACTTT	CASSSRARTTLAPLHF
TRBJ2-7	14	TRBV7-2	-	TRBD1	TGTGCCAGCAGCCCCTGGGACAGGAGATACGAGCAGTACTTC	CASSPWDRRYEQYF
TRBJ1-2	14	TRBV19	-	TRBD1	TGTGCCAGTAGGACAGGGGCTGGGAACTATGGCTACACCTTC	CASRTGAGNYGYTF
TRBJ2-7	17	TRBV25-1	-	TRBD1	TGTGCCAGCAGTGAATTATCGAGGGACAGGAGCTCCTACGAGCAGTACTTC	CASSELSRDRSSYEQYF
TRBJ2-2	13	TRBV5-5	few	TRBD2	TGTGCCAGCAGCGTTGGGAGGGTCGGGGAGCTGTTTTTT	CASSVGRVGELFF
TRBJ1-1	12	TRBV28	-	-	TGTGCCAGCAGTTTAAATCCAGGCAAAGCTTTCTTT	CASSLNPGKAFF
TRBJ2-5	17	TRBV28	-	TRBD2	TGTGCCAGCAGTTTCGGACTAGCGGGAGTTGGCCAAGAGACCCAGTACTTC	CASSFGLAGVGQETQYF
TRBJ1-5	14	TRBV6-1	-	-	TGTGCCAGCAGTGAAACCGGGATGAGTGGGCCCCAGCATTTT	CASSETGMSGPQHF